This T cell receptor beta chain was found in a study of CD8+ T cells in alopecia areata. RNA extraction and reverse transcription yielded cDNA as sequencing template. The table came from immunoSEQ multiplex PCR; TCRdb's copy has only in-frame clones and leaves some out. The sample lists roughly 100,000 clones; approximately 52% were seen once. Sorting of PBMCs yielded the CD4+ and CD8+ T cells. This CDR3 is built from 13 residues. Germline CDR1 SGHTA, CDR2 FQGNSA. V lost 5 bases and J lost 6, with 11 bases in between. The sequenced sample was CD4+ T cells sorted from blood. J is TRBJ2-1 and V is TRBV7-2; D remains ambiguous. This receptor was obtained from a human donor in good health. CDR3 in amino acids: CASSPGPVNEQFF. DNA for the CDR3: TGTGCCAGCAGCCCCGGCCCCGTCAATGAGCAGTTCTTC.